This T cell receptor (beta chain) was sequenced during a study of lymphopenia after photon versus proton radiotherapy. Profiling relied on immunoSEQ multiplex PCR, and the TCRdb table lists in-frame clones only, not all of them. The sample lists about 19,000 clones; 75% to 95% were seen once. This clone was picked up one time. The antigen is not known. Overall study findings and caveats: After the lymphocyte nadir, photon-treated repertoires showed oligoclonal expansion, especially of CD8+ Temra cells. In patients who died, overall survival fell as post-nadir TCR diversity dropped more.

The CDR3 is made up of 14 amino acids. Per the germline V gene, CDR1 is SNHLY and CDR2 is FYNNEI. V lost 1 base to trimming and J lost 3 bases, with 9 bases between them. This material consisted of peripheral blood, taken from a patient treated with photon-based radiotherapy. The chain combines TRBV2 with TRBJ1-2; D not certain. This TCR came from a man between 60 and 70 years old with pancreatic cancer. CDR3 in DNA: TGTGCCAGCAGTGAAGGGGTTGTTTACTATGGCTACACCTTC. Translation gives CASSEGVVYYGYTF.